Included here is one T cell receptor (beta chain) sequence, with context. This clone's antigen is unknown. Base qualities are not at hand, and no much larger clone is one base apart. The sample belongs to a study of cytomegalovirus exposure and HLA in healthy donors (dated by TCRdb to the late 2010s). About the full investigation: In an earlier analysis of about 560 of the donors, under 300 Gb of sequence data and 90 million to 120 million unique TCR beta sequences from roughly 190 million T cells were reported. Every repertoire in the discovery cohort had been generated on one and the same sequencing platform. Typing coverage differed by locus: A, B, C, DRB1 and DQB1 were typed in about 629-640 donors, DQA1 in around 500, DPA1 in approximately 600, and DPB1 in around 440. Roughly 5 DR-DQ haplotypes were handled as single units for association and clustering because linkage in the cohort was strong. Among the roughly 400 genotyped donors, around 81% belonged to the genetic ancestry cluster associated with self-reported Caucasian donors. A later genetic analysis took genome-wide SNP genotypes for about 55% of the roughly 670 donors and used that subset as a discovery cohort. The T cell repertoires of 550 to 850 subjects were profiled by immunosequencing and related to cytomegalovirus serostatus. To decide whether each TCR beta V gene segment behaved as functional or pseudogenic, an earlier analysis of over 500 of the donors relied on high-throughput TCR beta sequencing. Among almost 400 genotyped donors of the cohort, an average of about 240,000 unique TCR beta nucleotide sequences were sequenced per donor, roughly 20% of them non-productive. An early release covering 550 to 700 HLA-typed donors comprised 300 to 350 gigabases of sequencing data and 85 million to 100 million unique TCR sequences. Besides the first cohort of approximately 670 subjects, a separate validation cohort made up of 120 different subjects was used. A later analysis re-analyzed previously published TCR beta repertoires from 550 to 700 donors and added high-resolution HLA genotyping to study TCR occurrence patterns. Class I and class II HLA loci were covered by the typing at four-digit resolution. Donor age, sex, ethnicity and CMV serostatus were collected together with the repertoire data. The study aimed to test whether cataloging public T cell receptors could reveal signatures of past pathogen exposure. Rather than using new phenotypic data, the later analysis identified candidate immune exposures from TCR beta sequences and from how often those sequences occurred across donors. The study combined high-throughput TCR immunosequencing, statistical association of individual TCRs with disease status, and machine learning to predict cytomegalovirus infection status.

Study-wide conclusions, independent of this receptor: A later analysis found that HLA-associated TCR beta chains were more clonally expanded and had lower generation probabilities than equally common non-associated chains. The sequencing pipeline was judged likely to have produced a cluster of highly shared sequence variants as a technical artifact. While some public TCRs were present in many individuals, most TCR sequences turned up only very rarely across donors. Specific HLA alleles were associated with around 18,000 TCR beta sequences at a false discovery rate of 0.05 in a later analysis. Most CMV-associated TCR beta chains appeared to be HLA-restricted in a later analysis, and the HLA associations seemed to be driven largely by CMV exposure. Because counts were too low, roughly 18 rarely observed V segments, including chromosome 9 orphons, were left out of the earlier analysis of several hundred of the donors. Only TCR beta chains were sequenced in this cohort, and the absence of alpha or paired-chain data limited detectable features. The authors suggested that the approach could potentially be generalized to other disease states and immunological phenotypes. Assigning TCR associations to individual alleles was difficult when HLA alleles, especially DR and DQ, strongly co-occurred. The classifier was reported to diagnose cytomegalovirus status with high specificity and sensitivity in both the original and validation cohorts. A later genetic analysis associated a missense DCLRE1C variant with V-gene and J-gene trimming of TCR beta chains, and an independent cohort replicated the association. In an earlier analysis of some 540 of the donors, most TCR beta V segments appeared in productive rearrangements about 90% or about 30% of the time, broadly matching IMGT annotations. Presence/absence analyses assumed roughly uniform sequencing depth across donors, an assumption that may not hold. A few of the identified cytomegalovirus-associated TCR beta chains were confirmed in vitro to be specific for cytomegalovirus antigens. According to a later genetic analysis, donors in an Asian-associated ancestry cluster had fewer N-insertions in productive TCRs than the approximately 700-donor mean. The study gave a list of about 150 TCR beta chains associated with cytomegalovirus. In a later analysis, several top co-occurrence clusters were reported to appear linked to parvovirus B19, influenza, CMV and Epstein-Barr virus. Some IMGT-functional V segments, including TRBV6-2 and TRBV6-3, could not be distinguished by the 87-base-pair reads and were therefore excluded. Because some donors lacked HLA typing at each locus, the association tests relied only on the typed subset. The only immune exposure information available for the cohort was CMV serostatus. In a later analysis, TCR association rates were found to vary across HLA loci, with the most associated TCRs seen for DRB1 alleles and the fewest for HLA-C alleles. Linkage disequilibrium might explain the correlated functional status among segregating V segments, but an unknown experimental factor could not be ruled out. A further reported finding was that TCR beta sequences accurately predicted the HLA-A and HLA-B alleles for most subjects in the first cohort.

The library was built by means of the immunoSEQ multiplex PCR assay. The multiplex PCR relied on a mix of 60 forward primers for TCR Vbeta segments and 13 reverse primers for TCR Jbeta segments. A multiplex PCR assay on genomic DNA amplified the CDR3 region of rearranged TCR beta genes. The Illumina HiSeq System was used to sequence the amplified TCR beta libraries as 87-base-pair reads. As for how the authors treated the data: In a later analysis, some 80 million unique TCR beta chains were counted across the roughly 670 repertoires, and some 10 million of these chains were shared by at least two donors. To remove PCR and sequencing errors, raw reads were error-corrected and collapsed into unique sequences using a nearest-neighbor algorithm that merged closely related sequences. Alignment of CDR3 sequences to IMGT reference sequences was used to assign V, D and J gene segments. For a sequence to be retained, a match of at least six nucleotides was required to both a V gene segment and a J gene segment. Rearrangements were called productive when the CDR3 lacked stop codons and stayed in frame with V and J; all others were non-productive. Following IMGT convention, CDR3 was defined as the stretch from the second conserved V-encoded cysteine up to the conserved J-encoded phenylalanine. The earlier analysis of some 550 of the donors excluded any sequence lacking an unambiguous match to a single V gene segment. An earlier analysis of several hundred of the donors called V segments functional above 56.7% productive rearrangements and segregating when the between-donor standard deviation exceeded 5%. A statistical classification framework was built for diagnosing cytomegalovirus status from the catalog of TCR beta chain sequences. A later analysis assigned V and J genes by comparing TCR nucleotide sequences with IMGT/GENE-DB human TR gene sequences. The TCRdist pipeline was used in a later analysis to assign CDR3 sequences and most-parsimonious VDJ recombination scenarios. A later analysis defined each TCR beta chain by its CDR3 amino acid sequence plus V-gene family, and excluded reads lacking a unique V-gene family. To address suspected cross-contamination and a sequencing artifact, a later analysis removed roughly 580 highly shared, low-generation-probability nucleotide sequences. In a later analysis, a clonal expansion index for each public chain was calculated from normalized within-repertoire ranks of inferred template counts. In a later analysis, generation probabilities were computed using a VDJ recombination model fitted to out-of-frame rearrangements, and the results were checked against IGoR. In a later analysis, hypergeometric tests were used to score TCR-TCR, TCR-HLA and TCR-CMV co-occurrence, with a repertoire-size bias correction applied to TCR pairs. In a later analysis, false discovery rates were estimated by permuting HLA or CMV assignments 20 times. In a later analysis, co-occurring TCRs were grouped using DBSCAN, with TCRdist sequence similarity added in when clustering inside HLA-allele-positive subsets. Repertoires with fewer than 30,000 or more than 120,000 public chains were left out of co-occurrence clustering, as were five repertoires with anomalous nucleotide sharing. The table was pulled from immuneACCESS by TCRdb, which kept in-frame rearrangements only. Such tables lose some clones; where checked, under half of the loss comes from unresolved V genes, and the rest has no known cause. V and J calls and clone size are those listed in that table; D and trimming were worked out from the DNA. Across this sample there are fewer than 150,000 clones, with about 80% seen only once. The ten largest clonotypes hold 1% of the sample.

The germline V gene gives CDR1 as KGHSH and CDR2 as LQKENI. V loses 2 bases of germline sequence and J loses 3 bases, and the interval between the two ends is 10 bases. The CDR3, cysteine through phenylalanine, is 14 amino acids long. This entry keeps only the CDR3 DNA: 42 bases, framed from base 1. The cohort comprised several hundred healthy bone marrow donors. All cohort members were sampled while nominally healthy, although unrecorded immune exposures were likely present. The donor tested CMV seronegative, placing the donor among the 300 to 400 seronegative members of the cohort. A peripheral blood sample was collected from each donor, and TCR beta sequencing was performed on peripheral blood mononuclear cells. The Qiagen DNeasy Blood Extraction Kit was used to extract genomic DNA from the blood cell samples.

Sequencing was done on a sample of PBMCs. The receptor was derived from a man aged 40-50 years in good health and CMV-seronegative. The rearranged segments are TRBV18 and TRBJ1-2; the D gene is perhaps TRBD1, on 6 matching bases. In nucleotides, the sequence is TGTGCCAGCTCACCATGGACAGTGGACTATGGCTACACCTTC. This yields the protein CASSPWTVDYGYTF.